This entry describes one T cell receptor beta chain. The CDR3 contains 17 residues. Trimming at V came to 2 bases and at J to 4 bases, leaving 9 bases not matched to a gene. Germline values: CDR1 SGHTA, CDR2 FQGNSA. The data stem from a study of T cell changes during pregnancy in multiple sclerosis. Assay used: immunoSEQ multiplex PCR; TCRdb lists only in-frame clones, some missing. This table has over 50,000 clones, roughly 88% appearing once. The chain couples TRBV7-2 to TRBJ2-3; 10 positions match TRBD2. The receptor was derived from a female donor with multiple sclerosis, enrolled in a pregnancy study. Sequencing used peripheral blood, obtained in the first trimester of pregnancy. For the CDR3, the DNA is TGTGCCAGCAGCTTATTCCCTAGCGGGAGCTTTTCAGATACGCAGTATTTT. Amino acids: CASSLFPSGSFSDTQYF.